Listed here is a single T cell receptor (beta chain). Per the germline V gene, CDR1 is MGHRA and CDR2 is YSYEKL. V lost 1 base, J lost 4 bases, and 5 bases stayed unmatched. This CDR3 spans 15 amino acids. These data are taken from a study of blood T cell repertoires in COVID-19. Study overall: Specimens from acute and convalescent COVID-19 originated in the United States, Italy and Spain. Nucleic acid was either cDNA or gDNA, and it came from T cells, B-cell-depleted T cells, or PBMCs.

The authors' processing: Cell counts per sample came from amplifying reference gene primers. Measured with immunoSEQ multiplex PCR; TCRdb has only the in-frame clones, and not every one. That table supplies the V and J calls and clone size; D and trimming were determined from the DNA. The sample includes approximately 190,000 clones, 80% of them seen just once. The V and J genes are TRBV4-1 and TRBJ2-7; TRBD2 matches 9 bases. Sequenced: peripheral blood. The TCR sequence derives from a man in his fifties or sixties with acute or convalescent COVID-19. The CDR3 bases are TGCGCCAGCAGCCAAGCCTACCTAGCGGGGTACGAGCAGTACTTC. It translates to CASSQAYLAGYEQYF.